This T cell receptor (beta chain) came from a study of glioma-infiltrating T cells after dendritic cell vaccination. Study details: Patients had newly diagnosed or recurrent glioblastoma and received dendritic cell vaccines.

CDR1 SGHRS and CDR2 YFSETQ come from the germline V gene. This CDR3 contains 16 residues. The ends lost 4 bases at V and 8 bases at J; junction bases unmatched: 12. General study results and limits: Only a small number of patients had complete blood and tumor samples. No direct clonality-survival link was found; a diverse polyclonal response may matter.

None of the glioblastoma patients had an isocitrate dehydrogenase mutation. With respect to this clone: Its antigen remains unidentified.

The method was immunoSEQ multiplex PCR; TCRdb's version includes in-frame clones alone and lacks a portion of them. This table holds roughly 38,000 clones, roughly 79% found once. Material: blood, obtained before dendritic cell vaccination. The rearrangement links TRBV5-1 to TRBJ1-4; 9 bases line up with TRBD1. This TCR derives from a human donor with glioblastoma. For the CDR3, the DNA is TGCGCCAGCAGCGGACGAACAGGGGGCGCTTGGGAAAAACTGTTTTTT. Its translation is CASSGRTGGAWEKLFF.